This TCR beta chain was sequenced for a study of T cell repertoires in ileal Crohn's disease. TCRdb's table, derived via immunoSEQ multiplex PCR, lists solely in-frame clones and lacks some. Of approximately 7,400 clones in the sample, about 74% were seen once. The time point: neoterminal ileum biopsy at postoperative endoscopy, about 6 months after surgery. In germline, CDR1 is LGHNA, CDR2 YNFKEQ. The CDR3 has 14 residues. V lost 0 bases and J lost 8, with 13 bases in between. Sequenced input: ileal tissue. This chain connects TRBV4-2 to TRBJ1-2; D is undetermined. The TCR comes from an adult with Crohn's disease. The CDR3 nucleotides are TGTGCCAGCAGCCAAGATCGAACGGCGCGGGGCTACACCTTC. It translates to CASSQDRTARGYTF.